This is a list of T cell receptor beta chains from one sample in a study of blood T cell repertoires in COVID-19. The method was immunoSEQ multiplex PCR; TCRdb's version includes in-frame clones alone and lacks a portion of them. Here the sample spans over 250,000 clones, 86% being singletons. Source material: PBMCs or T cells enriched from blood (not recorded which). These TCRs come from a woman between 18 and 30 years old who had recovered from COVID-19. The CDR3 runs from the conserved cysteine through the conserved F or W. Fields, in order: V gene, J gene, clone size, D gene, CDR3 protein. A D gene is named only where the DNA matches it firmly. Size tells how often a clone was seen (once, few, many) or the class of an expanded clone, and some rows leave it out.

V gene: TRBV4-1
J gene: TRBJ1-1
clone size: .
D gene: TRBD1
CDR3 protein: CASSQDPRGLLNTEAFF

V gene: TRBV9
J gene: TRBJ2-3
clone size: .
D gene: TRBD2
CDR3 protein: CASSPGRTSGNADTQYF

V gene: TRBV13
J gene: TRBJ2-5
clone size: few
D gene: .
CDR3 protein: CASSLGGRVQETQYF

V gene: TRBV7-9
J gene: TRBJ1-5
clone size: .
D gene: .
CDR3 protein: CASSLVGSGQPQHF

V gene: TRBV5-1
J gene: TRBJ2-3
clone size: .
D gene: TRBD2
CDR3 protein: CASSLDVAGGPGDTQYF

V gene: TRBV29-1
J gene: TRBJ2-1
clone size: .
D gene: TRBD1
CDR3 protein: CSTDRASYNEQFF

V gene: TRBV4-1
J gene: TRBJ2-1
clone size: .
D gene: TRBD1
CDR3 protein: CASSHSGGREQFF

V gene: TRBV20-1
J gene: TRBJ2-7
clone size: .
D gene: TRBD1
CDR3 protein: CSSGGFDEQYF

V gene: TRBV11-2
J gene: TRBJ1-2
clone size: .
D gene: .
CDR3 protein: CASSLGPRGRIYGYTF

V gene: TRBV19
J gene: TRBJ1-2
clone size: once
D gene: TRBD1
CDR3 protein: CASSRPGTGVVGYTF

V gene: TRBV7-2
J gene: TRBJ1-1
clone size: .
D gene: TRBD1
CDR3 protein: CASSYTGVNTEAFF

V gene: TRBV5-1
J gene: TRBJ1-5
clone size: .
D gene: .
CDR3 protein: CASSLAGQFNQPQHF

V gene: TRBV18
J gene: TRBJ2-1
clone size: .
D gene: TRBD2
CDR3 protein: CASSPWDLAGVGYNEQFF

V gene: TRBV5-6
J gene: TRBJ1-2
clone size: .
D gene: TRBD1
CDR3 protein: CASSLDRDRGQLSYGYTF

V gene: TRBV2
J gene: TRBJ2-1
clone size: .
D gene: TRBD2
CDR3 protein: CASSRLAGESNEQFF

V gene: TRBV25-1
J gene: TRBJ2-5
clone size: .
D gene: TRBD1
CDR3 protein: CASSEFGTGARETQYF

V gene: TRBV11-1
J gene: TRBJ2-2
clone size: .
D gene: TRBD2
CDR3 protein: CASSQSGRARTGELFF

V gene: TRBV7-3
J gene: TRBJ2-3
clone size: .
D gene: TRBD2
CDR3 protein: CASSRSGTGGEQYF

V gene: TRBV30
J gene: TRBJ1-1
clone size: .
D gene: .
CDR3 protein: CACQPGSEAFF

V gene: TRBV18
J gene: TRBJ1-3
clone size: .
D gene: .
CDR3 protein: CASYQQLSGNTIYF